This is a list of T cell receptor beta chains from one sample in a study of chemoradiotherapy in HPV16-positive cancers. TCRdb's table, derived via immunoSEQ multiplex PCR, lists solely in-frame clones and lacks some. Of 10,000 to 15,000 clones listed, roughly 81% are singletons. This sample was gathered from a patient who underwent chemoradiotherapy. The receptors derive from a human donor with HPV-associated anogenital cancer. Both conserved end residues are part of each CDR3. The D gene is left open where the match is weak. Rows give clone size only sometimes, using once, few, many, or a class for an expanded clone.

NA,13,TRBJ2-7,NA,TRBV27,CASSFGAGYEQYF,NA
NA,12,TRBJ2-1,NA,TRBV10-2,CASSEIEYEQFF,TGCGCCAGCAGTGAAATAGAGTATGAGCAGTTCTTC
NA,14,TRBJ1-2,NA,TRBV6-1,CASSDSWADYGYTF,TGTGCCAGCAGTGACTCCTGGGCCGACTATGGCTACACCTTC
TRBD1,14,TRBJ1-2,few,TRBV5-1,CASSPGGDLYGYTF,TGCGCCAGCAGTCCAGGGGGCGATTTGTATGGCTACACCTTC
TRBD1,14,TRBJ2-5,NA,TRBV28,CASTTPGGGETQYF,TGTGCCAGCACGACCCCAGGGGGTGGGGAGACCCAGTACTTC
NA,14,TRBJ2-2,NA,TRBV7-9,CASSTRAYTGELFF,TGTGCCAGCAGCACCCGGGCCTATACCGGGGAGCTGTTTTTT
TRBD2,16,TRBJ2-2,NA,TRBV19,CASTDHGGANTGELFF,TGTGCCAGTACCGACCACGGGGGGGCGAACACCGGGGAGCTGTTTTTT
NA,13,TRBJ1-5,NA,TRBV6-5,CASSYSLNQPQHF,TGTGCCAGCAGTTACTCATTAAATCAGCCCCAGCATTTT
TRBD1,15,TRBJ2-7,once,TRBV7-2,CASSPWDRNYYEQYF,TGTGCCAGCAGCCCATGGGACAGAAATTACTACGAGCAGTACTTC
NA,14,TRBJ2-7,NA,TRBV7-2,CASSLGNRGAEQYF,TGTGCCAGCAGCTTAGGGAATAGGGGAGCCGAGCAGTACTTC
NA,16,TRBJ1-2,NA,TRBV11-1,CASSLGSPTATYGYTF,TGTGCCAGCAGCTTAGGCAGTCCCACCGCCACCTATGGCTACACCTTC
NA,17,TRBJ2-1,few,TRBV9,CASSPGGRLHPYNEQFF,TGTGCCAGCAGCCCAGGGGGGAGACTACATCCCTACAATGAGCAGTTCTTC
NA,14,TRBJ1-2,NA,TRBV5-1,CASSLGTDIYGYTF,TGCGCCAGCAGCTTGGGCACAGACATCTATGGCTACACCTTC
NA,13,TRBJ1-1,NA,TRBV5-4,CASSLDSYTEAFF,TGTGCCAGCAGCTTGGACAGTTACACTGAAGCTTTCTTT
TRBD2,16,TRBJ2-5,NA,TRBV5-1,CASSLRTTGGQETQYF,TGCGCCAGCAGCCTAAGGACGACGGGGGGGCAAGAGACCCAGTACTTC
NA,13,TRBJ1-2,NA,TRBV28,CASSPPGDYGYTF,TGTGCCAGCAGCCCGCCAGGGGATTATGGCTACACCTTC
NA,17,TRBJ1-1,NA,TRBV7-9,CASSLSRGLRVITEAFF,TGTGCCAGCAGCTTATCTCGGGGGTTGAGGGTGATCACTGAAGCTTTCTTT
NA,13,TRBJ1-2,NA,TRBV27,CASSPSNGNGYTF,TGTGCCAGCAGTCCCTCAAACGGGAATGGCTACACCTTC
TRBD1,14,TRBJ2-2,NA,TRBV7-2,CASSLTGMTGELFF,TGTGCCAGCAGCCTGACAGGGATGACCGGGGAGCTGTTTTTT
NA,17,TRBJ2-6,NA,TRBV9,CASSARVRESGANVLTF,TGTGCCAGCAGCGCCCGGGTCAGAGAGTCTGGGGCCAACGTCCTGACTTTC
NA,15,TRBJ2-1,NA,TRBV7-8,CASSLAGVLFNEQFF,TGTGCCAGCAGCTTAGCGGGAGTCCTCTTCAATGAGCAGTTCTTC
NA,14,TRBJ1-1,once,TRBV15,CATSRDGGSQGAFF,TGTGCCACCAGCAGGGACGGGGGCAGCCAGGGGGCTTTCTTT
TRBD1,13,TRBJ1-2,once,TRBV30,CACKTGEIYGYTF,TGTGCCTGCAAAACAGGGGAAATCTACGGCTACACCTTC
NA,13,TRBJ2-2,NA,TRBV7-2,CASTGFNTGELFF,TGTGCCAGCACTGGTTTTAACACCGGGGAGCTGTTTTTT
NA,15,TRBJ1-2,NA,TRBV10-3,CAIRDDRIRVYGYTF,TGTGCCATCAGGGACGACAGGATTAGGGTTTATGGCTACACCTTC
TRBD1,15,TRBJ2-7,NA,TRBV18,CASSPPDRGRDEQYF,TGTGCCAGCTCACCACCGGACAGGGGGCGCGACGAGCAGTACTTC
TRBD2,16,TRBJ2-1,NA,TRBV5-1,CASSWGLAGGVNEQFF,TGCGCCAGCAGCTGGGGACTAGCGGGGGGGGTCAATGAGCAGTTCTTC
TRBD2,15,TRBJ2-1,NA,TRBV7-2,CASSLVSGGGDEQFF,TGTGCCAGCAGCTTAGTGTCGGGAGGTGGCGATGAGCAGTTCTTC
TRBD2,17,TRBJ2-2,once,TRBV5-1,CASSLEGTSGTNGELFF,TGCGCCAGCAGCTTGGAAGGGACTAGCGGGACCAACGGGGAGCTGTTTTTT
NA,12,TRBJ1-2,NA,TRBV29-1,CSLSVSGYGYTF,TGCAGCCTATCGGTCTCGGGGTATGGCTACACCTTC
NA,17,TRBJ2-2,once,TRBV7-9,CASSPGSVGMNTGELFF,TGTGCCAGCAGCCCAGGATCGGTTGGCATGAACACCGGGGAGCTGTTTTTT
NA,15,TRBJ1-6,once,TRBV6-5,CASSPKRPSYSPLHF,TGTGCCAGCAGCCCGAAACGGCCCTCTTATTCACCCCTCCACTTT
NA,13,TRBJ1-4,NA,TRBV5-1,CASSLAVGEKLFF,TGCGCCAGCAGCTTGGCCGTGGGTGAAAAACTGTTTTTT
TRBD2,15,TRBJ2-3,NA,TRBV10-3,CAISPGTDGRVTQYF,TGTGCCATCAGTCCCGGGACTGATGGGAGGGTTACGCAGTATTTT
NA,14,TRBJ1-1,few,TRBV5-1,CASSLESGNTEAFF,TGCGCCAGCAGCTTGGAGAGTGGGAACACTGAAGCTTTCTTT
NA,12,TRBJ1-1,NA,TRBV6-5,CASSSTGTEAFF,TGTGCCAGCAGCTCCACAGGCACTGAAGCTTTCTTT
NA,14,TRBJ1-1,NA,TRBV10-2,CASSAGRMNTEAFF,TGCGCCAGCAGTGCTGGACGGATGAACACTGAAGCTTTCTTT
NA,13,TRBJ2-7,few,TRBV5-1,CASSLQSSYEQYF,TGCGCCAGCAGCTTACAGAGCTCCTACGAGCAGTACTTC
NA,17,TRBJ2-3,once,TRBV21-1,CASTLGGRQGDPDTQYF,TGTGCCAGCACCCTCGGTGGGAGACAGGGGGACCCAGATACGCAGTATTTT
TRBD1,21,TRBJ1-1,NA,TRBV5-1,CASSSETGGVSISLLNTEAFF,TGCGCCAGCAGTTCAGAGACAGGGGGCGTGAGTATTTCTCTCCTGAACACTGAAGCTTTCTTT
NA,17,TRBJ1-5,NA,TRBV7-8,CASSPAIGARSNQPQHF,TGTGCCAGCAGCCCAGCGATAGGGGCGCGGAGCAATCAGCCCCAGCATTTT
TRBD2,15,TRBJ2-7,NA,TRBV29-1,CSVEDRRGVSYEQYF,TGCAGCGTTGAAGATCGCCGGGGGGTCTCCTACGAGCAGTACTTC
NA,14,TRBJ2-2,NA,TRBV4-3,CASSQDVTGGELFF,TGCGCCAGCAGCCAAGATGTCACGGGCGGGGAGCTGTTTTTT
TRBD2,18,TRBJ2-1,NA,TRBV6-4,CASSRREGPFFRNREQFF,TGTGCCAGCAGTAGGCGGGAGGGCCCATTTTTTCGCAATCGTGAGCAGTTCTTC
NA,12,TRBJ1-1,NA,TRBV11-3,CASSFSDTEAFF,TGTGCCAGCAGCTTCTCCGACACTGAAGCTTTCTTT
NA,15,TRBJ1-4,NA,TRBV5-1,CASSLDPTRDEKLFF,TGCGCCAGCAGCCTCGACCCAACGAGGGATGAAAAACTGTTTTTT
NA,17,TRBJ1-4,NA,TRBV7-9,CASSLISGHQTNEKLFF,TGTGCCAGCAGCTTAATTTCTGGTCACCAGACTAATGAAAAACTGTTTTTT
NA,14,TRBJ1-3,NA,TRBV5-6,CASSPRGPGNTIYF,TGTGCCAGCAGCCCTCGAGGCCCTGGAAACACCATATATTTT
NA,15,TRBJ2-6,NA,TRBV7-3,CASSPILSGANVLTF,TGTGCCAGCAGCCCAATTCTCTCTGGGGCCAACGTCCTGACTTTC
TRBD1,15,TRBJ2-7,NA,TRBV5-1,CASYDRDRGPYEQYF,TGCGCCAGCTACGACCGGGACAGGGGACCCTACGAGCAGTACTTC
TRBD2,17,TRBJ2-5,NA,TRBV4-1,CASSQDSLAGTLETQYF,TGCGCCAGCAGCCAAGATTCGCTAGCGGGCACCCTAGAGACCCAGTACTTC
TRBD1,14,TRBJ1-2,NA,TRBV10-3,CAIEDRAGRYGYTF,TGTGCCATCGAGGACAGGGCGGGGAGATATGGCTACACCTTC
TRBD2,14,TRBJ2-7,once,TRBV7-2,CASSEGLVTSEQYF,TGTGCCAGCAGCGAGGGACTAGTAACGTCCGAGCAGTACTTC
NA,13,TRBJ1-5,NA,TRBV19,CASSRNYREPQHF,TGTGCCAGTAGTCGAAATTACAGGGAACCCCAGCATTTT
NA,12,TRBJ1-2,few,TRBV9,CASSVVGFGYTF,TGTGCCAGCAGCGTAGTCGGATTTGGCTACACCTTC